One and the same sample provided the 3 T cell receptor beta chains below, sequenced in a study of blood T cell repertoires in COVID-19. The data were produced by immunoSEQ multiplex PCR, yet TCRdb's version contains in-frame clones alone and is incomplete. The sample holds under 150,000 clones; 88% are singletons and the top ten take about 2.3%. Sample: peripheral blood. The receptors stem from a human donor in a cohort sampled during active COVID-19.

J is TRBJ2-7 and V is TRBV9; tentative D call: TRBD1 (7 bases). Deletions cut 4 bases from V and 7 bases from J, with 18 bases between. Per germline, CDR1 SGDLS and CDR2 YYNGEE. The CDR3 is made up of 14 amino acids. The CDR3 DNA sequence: TGTGCCAGCAGCCGAAAAACAGGGGCGGGAGAGCAGTACTTC. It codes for CASSRKTGAGEQYF.

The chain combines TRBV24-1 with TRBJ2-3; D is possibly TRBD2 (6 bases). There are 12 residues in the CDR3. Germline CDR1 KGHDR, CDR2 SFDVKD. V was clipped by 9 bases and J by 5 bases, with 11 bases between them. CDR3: CATLDGGDTQYF. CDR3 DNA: TGTGCCACCCTAGACGGGGGAGATACGCAGTATTTT.

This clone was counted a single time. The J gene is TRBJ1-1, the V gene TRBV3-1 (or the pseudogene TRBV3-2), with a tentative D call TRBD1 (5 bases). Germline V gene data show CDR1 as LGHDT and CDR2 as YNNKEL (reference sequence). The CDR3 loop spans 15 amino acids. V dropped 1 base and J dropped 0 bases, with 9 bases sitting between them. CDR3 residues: CASSQGGAMNTEAFF. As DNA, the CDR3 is TGTGCCAGCAGCCAAGGCGGGGCTATGAACACTGAAGCTTTCTTT.